This TCR beta chain is drawn from a study of blood T cell repertoires in COVID-19. Study as a whole: Samples came from the United States, Italy and Spain, spanning acute and convalescent COVID-19. PBMCs, B-cell-depleted T cells, or T cells provided the cDNA or gDNA that made up the material.

In the original workflow: Reference gene primer amplification gave estimated nucleated cell counts. Only in-frame clones appear in the TCRdb table, and some are missing; sequencing was by immunoSEQ multiplex PCR. V and J calls and clone size come straight from that table; D and trimming were deduced from the DNA. The data hold 250,000 to 300,000 clones, with 80% to 90% observed a single time. The germline gives CDR1 GTSNPN, CDR2 SVGIG (reference sequence). Trimming took 2 bases from V and 2 from J; bases not matched to a gene: 11. The CDR3 totals 16 residues. This clonotype originated in a woman aged 40 to 50 who had recovered from COVID-19. The sample comprised peripheral blood. The rearrangement uses TRBV30 and TRBJ1-2; TRBD1 matches 7 bases. The chain's CDR3 is CAWSMGTANLNYGYTF. DNA of the CDR3: TGTGCCTGGAGTATGGGGACAGCAAACCTGAACTATGGCTACACCTTC.